This T cell receptor (beta chain) was sequenced during a study of PD-1 blockade in mismatch repair-deficient tumors. Background on the study: Enrolled about 2013-2016, patients had progressing, pretreated mismatch repair-deficient cancers of around twelve types.

PCR or immunohistochemistry showed mismatch repair deficiency in every enrolled patient. The trim removed 5 bases at V and 4 bases at J, leaving 9 bases unmatched. Per germline, CDR1 LGHNA and CDR2 YSLEER. CDR3 length equals 16 residues. To note about this clone: Its cognate antigen is unknown.

Study results and caveats: Tumor-resident clones, often undetectable pretreatment in blood, expanded then contracted after pembrolizumab.

The protocol was immunoSEQ multiplex PCR, while the TCRdb copy is restricted to in-frame clones and leaves out a portion. The table includes about 67,000 clones, 70% to 80% detected once. This chain connects TRBV4-3 to TRBJ2-1; TRBD2 matches 9 bases. Specimen: peripheral blood, collected 2 weeks after starting pembrolizumab. The receptor was derived from an adult with mismatch repair-deficient cancer. The CDR3 bases are TGCGCCAGCAGCTCTTCAATAGCGGGAGTGTACAATGAGCAGTTCTTC. Its protein product is CASSSSIAGVYNEQFF.